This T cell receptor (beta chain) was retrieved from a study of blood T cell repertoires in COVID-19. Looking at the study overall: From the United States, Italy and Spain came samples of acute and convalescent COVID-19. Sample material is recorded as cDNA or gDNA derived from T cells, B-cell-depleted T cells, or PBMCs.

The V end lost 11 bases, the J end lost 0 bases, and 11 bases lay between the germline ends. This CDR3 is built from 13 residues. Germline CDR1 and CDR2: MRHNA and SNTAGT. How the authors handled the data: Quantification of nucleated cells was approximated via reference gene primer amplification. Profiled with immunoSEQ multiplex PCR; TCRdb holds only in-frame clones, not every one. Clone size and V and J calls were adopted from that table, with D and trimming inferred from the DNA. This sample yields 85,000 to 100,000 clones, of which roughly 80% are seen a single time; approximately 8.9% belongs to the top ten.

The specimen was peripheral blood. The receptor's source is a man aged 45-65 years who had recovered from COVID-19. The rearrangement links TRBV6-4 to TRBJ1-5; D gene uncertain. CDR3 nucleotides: TGTGCCTCCAGTCAGGATAGCAATCAGCCCCAGCATTTT. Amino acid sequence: CASSQDSNQPQHF.